The 27 T cell receptor beta chains below were found in one sample sequenced in a study of CD8 T cells in ankylosing spondylitis. Using its own MiXCR run on the 5' RACE reads, TCRdb lists one record per CDR3 protein. The sample gives approximately 140,000 distinct CDR3 sequences, 7.5% to 9.5% of which show up once; 7.3% is in the top ten. Sequencing was carried out using synovial fluid, either unsorted or a sorted T cell fraction (not recorded which). Receptors were obtained from a male donor with ankylosing spondylitis.

This clonotype was seen ten or more times. The chain joins TRBV7-9 to TRBJ1-2; D is perhaps TRBD1 (5 bases). There are 11 residues in the CDR3. CDR1 and CDR2 (germline): SEHNR, FQNEAQ (reference sequence). Trimming stripped 11 bases from V and 6 bases from J, with 13 bases between. This chain's CDR3 is CAGLGGNGYTF. CDR3 DNA sequence: TGTGCCGGCTTGGGGGGAAATGGCTACACCTTC.

V and J are TRBV20-1 and TRBJ2-5; perhaps TRBD1 as D (6 bases). The CDR3 runs to 14 residues. Germline V lookup: CDR1 DFQATT, CDR2 SNEGSKA (reference sequence). The V gene lost 1 base and the J gene lost 4 bases, with 13 bases spanning the gap. The CDR3 loop reads CSARGSEGVETQYF. The CDR3 nucleotides are TGCAGTGCTAGAGGCAGCGAGGGGGTAGAGACCCAGTACTTC.

The rearrangement uses TRBV12-2 and TRBJ1-3; the D call of TRBD1 is as the table states it, not checked on the DNA. TRBV12-2 is shown as a pseudogene. The CDR3 runs 16 residues. CDR3 region: CASRLGAGHSGNTIYF. The CDR3 nucleotides read TGTGCAAGTCGCTTAGGTGCGGGGCATTCTGGAAACACCATATATTTT.

This clonotype was found a few times. The CDR3 DNA reads TGTGCCAGCACGTACGAACTTTACTATGGCTACACCTTC. It codes for CASTYELYYGYTF. This chain connects TRBV6-2 or TRBV6-3 to TRBJ1-2; D uncertain. The V end was cut by 7 bases, the J end by 3 bases, with 12 bases between. Germline V lookup: CDR1 MNHEY, CDR2 SVGEGT. The CDR3 contains 13 residues.

A few counts support this clonotype. The V gene is TRBV11-2, the J gene TRBJ2-6, with D uncertain. Germline CDR1 SGHAT, CDR2 FQNNGV. V gave up 1 base and J gave up 2 bases, with 15 bases separating them. This CDR3 is built from 18 residues. The CDR3 DNA is TGTGCCAGCAGCTTAGGCCCACCAAACGAACCTGGGGCCAACGTCCTGACTTTC. Protein sequence: CASSLGPPNEPGANVLTF.

This clonotype was seen ten or more times. This rearrangement joins TRBV7-3 to TRBJ2-3; 9 bases map to TRBD1. Trimming cost V 4 bases and J 4 bases; bases outside gene matches: 3. Germline assignment: CDR1 SGHTA and CDR2 FQGTGA. The CDR3 has 14 amino acids. CDR3 loop: CASSSGQGADTQYF. The CDR3 nucleotides read TGTGCCAGCAGCTCGGGACAGGGAGCAGATACGCAGTATTTT.

The J gene is TRBJ2-3, the V gene TRBV7-3; maybe TRBD1 (5 bases). Trimming removed 5 bases at V and 5 bases at J, with 11 bases between. The CDR3 extends over 13 amino acids. Germline V gives CDR1 SGHTA, CDR2 FQGTGA. CDR3 amino acids: CASSPDRGDTQYF. CDR3 nucleotides: TGTGCCAGCAGCCCTGATAGGGGAGATACGCAGTATTTT.

V gene TRBV5-1 combines with J gene TRBJ2-5; D might be TRBD1 or TRBD2, each matching 5 bases. V lost 1 base and J lost 4, with 11 bases in between. This CDR3 comprises 14 residues. Germline assignment: CDR1 SGHRS and CDR2 YFSETQ. The CDR3 here is CASSLPGTAETQYF. DNA for the CDR3: TGCGCCAGCAGCTTGCCCGGGACCGCAGAGACCCAGTACTTC.

The chain links TRBV7-2 to TRBJ2-3; unclear D gene. This CDR3 region has 14 residues. Germline CDR1 is SGHTA and CDR2 is FQGNSA. Trimming cost V 1 base and J 1 base, with 6 bases left between them. The CDR3 DNA is TGTGCCAGCAGCTTAGACGCGCGCACAGATACGCAGTATTTT. Its protein is CASSLDARTDTQYF. Filled out from reference TRBV7-2 and TRBJ2-3, the complete variable domain reads GAGVSQSPSNKVTEKGKDVELRCDPISGHTALYWYRQSLGQGLEFLIYFQGNSAPDKSGLPSDRFSAERTGGSVSTLTIQRTQQEDSAVYLCASSLDARTDTQYFGPGTRLTVL.

This clonotype was counted a few times. V usage is TRBV5-1 and J usage is TRBJ2-7; 7 nucleotides agree with TRBD2. CDR1 SGHRS and CDR2 YFSETQ come from the germline V gene. The CDR3 spans 14 residues. The V gene end was trimmed by 1 base and the J gene end by 3 bases; junction bases not matched to a gene: 4. The CDR3 region is CASSLKASGYEQYF. CDR3 nucleotides: TGCGCCAGCAGCTTGAAGGCTAGCGGCTACGAGCAGTACTTC. The full variable domain, in which reference TRBV5-1 and TRBJ2-7 provide the parts outside the CDR3, is KAGVTQTPRYLIKTRGQQVTLSCSPISGHRSVSWYQQTPGQGLQFLFEYFSETQRNKGNFPGRFSGRQFSNSRSEMNVSTLELGDSALYLCASSLKASGYEQYFGPGTRLTVT.

This chain uses TRBV20-1 with TRBJ2-2; maybe TRBD2 (6 bases). Deletions cut 7 bases from V and 4 bases from J, with 16 bases between. The CDR3 runs to 14 residues. Germline V gene lookup returns CDR1 DFQATT and CDR2 SNEGSKA (reference sequence). The CDR3 spells CSVEEGRGTGELFF. The DNA of the CDR3 is TGCAGTGTTGAGGAGGGCCGTGGCACCGGGGAGCTGTTTTTT.

This clonotype was seen at least ten times. The chain carries TRBV20-1 and TRBJ1-4, with 7 nucleotides matching TRBD1. Germline V CDR1 and CDR2: DFQATT, SNEGSKA (reference sequence). The CDR3 covers 14 residues. Unmatched junction bases numbered 9, after V lost 6 bases and J lost 5 bases. For the CDR3, the DNA is TGCAGTGCGACCAGGGGGTGGGGGAATGAAAAACTGTTTTTT. Amino acid sequence: CSATRGWGNEKLFF.

The chain employs TRBV20-1 and TRBJ2-3; TRBD2 aligns across 7 bases. Germline V gene sequence: CDR1 DFQATT, CDR2 SNEGSKA (reference sequence). This CDR3 has 15 amino acids. V trimming: 0 bases; J trimming: 5 bases; junction bases outside the gene matches: 8. The DNA for the CDR3 is TGCAGTGCTAGAGACCCAGCGGGAAATAGAGATACGCAGTATTTT. The encoded protein is CSARDPAGNRDTQYF.

The V gene is TRBV11-3, the J gene TRBJ1-1; 7 bases map to TRBD1. The V gene's germline CDR1 is SGHNT and CDR2 YENEEA. This CDR3 is 13 amino acids long. V gave up 5 bases and J gave up 5 bases; unmatched junction bases: 5. The CDR3 is CASSPGGQTEAFF. CDR3 sequence (DNA): TGTGCCAGCAGCCCAGGGGGTCAGACTGAAGCTTTCTTT.

The CDR3, as DNA: TGTGCCAGCAGCCTAGGCCCGGGGGGCTATGGCTACACCTTC. The encoded protein is CASSLGPGGYGYTF. V is TRBV3-1 and J is TRBJ1-2, with D maybe TRBD1 (5 bases). The germline V and J ends were trimmed by 4 bases and 4 bases, with 13 bases remaining between them. The CDR3 is 14 residues long. Germline CDR1 and CDR2: LGHDT and YNNKEL (reference sequence).

This clonotype was seen many times. The chain couples TRBV18 to TRBJ2-7, with a possible D match to TRBD2 (6 bases). The germline CDR1 and CDR2 sequences are KGHSH and LQKENI. This CDR3 has 17 residues. V lost 0 bases, J lost 4 bases, and 19 bases lay in between. The CDR3 region is CASSPPSPAGRRYEQYF. As DNA, the CDR3 is TGTGCCAGCTCACCACCCTCCCCGGCAGGGAGGAGGTACGAGCAGTACTTC.

This clonotype was seen repeatedly, ten times or more. The V call is TRBV6-2 or TRBV6-3, the J call TRBJ1-2; no definite D call. Germline-derived CDR1 and CDR2 are MNHEY and SVGEGT. This CDR3 contains 13 residues. Trimming took off 5 bases at V and 4 bases at J, with 11 bases between the two ends. The CDR3 DNA is TGTGCCAGCAGTCTCCGGGGATTCTATGGCTACACCTTC. The encoded protein is CASSLRGFYGYTF.

The chain combines TRBV20-1 with TRBJ1-1; D not certain. The V and J ends lost 3 bases and 0 bases respectively, with 14 bases between them. The CDR3 has 15 amino acids. The germline V gene encodes CDR1 DFQATT and CDR2 SNEGSKA (reference sequence). The CDR3 is CSASGRYNMNTEAFF. CDR3 nucleotide sequence: TGCAGTGCTAGTGGCAGATACAACATGAACACTGAAGCTTTCTTT.

In its sample, this clonotype was seen many times. V gene TRBV4-3 combines with J gene TRBJ1-3; D is unclear. The V gene's germline CDR1 is LGHNA and CDR2 YSLEER. V lost 0 bases, J lost 5 bases, and 14 bases lay in between. This CDR3 has 16 residues. The CDR3 protein is CASSQEFWGLRNTIYF. CDR3 DNA sequence: TGCGCCAGCAGCCAAGAGTTCTGGGGTTTGAGAAACACCATATATTTT.

This clonotype was seen repeatedly, ten times or more. The rearrangement links TRBV7-9 to TRBJ2-7, with D possibly matching TRBD1 (6 bases). V lost 5 bases and J 2 bases, leaving 7 bases between the germline ends. Per germline, CDR1 SEHNR and CDR2 FQNEAQ (reference sequence). The CDR3 loop spans 12 amino acids. Written as DNA, the CDR3 is TGTGCCAGCAGCCCAGGGGCCTACGAGCAGTACTTC. The encoded protein is CASSPGAYEQYF.

The chain has TRBV12-3 or TRBV12-4 and TRBJ2-1, with 8 bases matching TRBD2. Trimming took 6 bases from V and 7 from J; bases not matched to a gene: 8. The CDR3 length is 14 residues. The chain's CDR3 is CASSPLTSDNEQFF. CDR3 bases: TGTGCCAGCAGCCCGTTGACTAGCGATAATGAGCAGTTCTTC.

The table lists this clonotype with many counts. The chain is built from TRBV7-9 and TRBJ1-1; a possible D gene is TRBD1 (6 bases). Trimming cost V 3 bases and J 1 base, with 12 bases left between them. Germline V gene data show CDR1 as SEHNR and CDR2 as FQNEAQ (reference sequence). The CDR3 totals 15 residues. CDR3 region: CASSFSGVPNTEAFF. In DNA form, the CDR3 reads TGTGCCAGCAGCTTTTCAGGGGTTCCGAACACTGAAGCTTTCTTT. The variable domain in full, completed from reference TRBV7-9 and TRBJ1-1, reads DTGVSQNPRHKITKRGQNVTFRCDPISEHNRLYWYRQTLGQGPEFLTYFQNEAQLEKSRLLSDRFSAERPKGSFSTLEIQRTEQGDSAMYLCASSFSGVPNTEAFFGQGTRLTVV.

This clonotype was seen at least ten times. The V gene is TRBV4-3, the J gene TRBJ2-3, with a tentative D call TRBD1 (6 bases). Trimming shortened V by 2 bases and J by 4 bases, and 19 bases separated the two germline ends. CDR1 is LGHNA and CDR2 is YSLEER in the germline V gene. This CDR3 comprises 17 residues. The CDR3 spells CASSQRILRGSPDTQYF. DNA for the CDR3: TGCGCCAGCAGCCAAAGAATACTCAGGGGTAGTCCAGATACGCAGTATTTT.

In this sample, this clonotype turned up many times. This sequence joins TRBV18 and TRBJ1-5, with D unresolved. Germline loops: CDR1 KGHSH, CDR2 LQKENI. The CDR3 length is 15 residues. The V end was cut by 2 bases, the J end by 3 bases, with 11 bases between. The CDR3 sequence is CASSPFTADNQPQHF. Here the CDR3 DNA reads TGTGCCAGCTCACCATTCACGGCAGACAATCAGCCCCAGCATTTT. Combining the CDR3 with reference TRBV18 and TRBJ1-5 gives the whole variable domain NAGVMQNPRHLVRRRGQEARLRCSPMKGHSHVYWYRQLPEEGLKFMVYLQKENIIDESGMPKERFSAEFPKEGPSILRIQQVVRGDSAAYFCASSPFTADNQPQHFGDGTRLSIL.

This clonotype came up a few times. The J gene is TRBJ2-3, the V gene TRBV3-1; 10 bases agree with TRBD2. Trimming cost V 4 bases and J 3 bases; bases outside gene matches: 4. The CDR3 runs to 15 residues. CDR1 and CDR2 (germline): LGHDT, YNNKEL (reference sequence). CDR3 sequence: CASSRRAGGTDTQYF. As DNA, the CDR3 is TGTGCCAGCAGCCGAAGAGCGGGAGGGACAGATACGCAGTATTTT.

The chain employs TRBV6-5 and TRBJ2-7, with 7 bases lining up with TRBD2. The J segment lost 5 bases and the V segment lost 4 bases, leaving 11 bases of the junction unmatched. From germline, CDR1 is MNHEY and CDR2 SVGAGI. This CDR3 region has 15 residues. CDR3 in DNA: TGTGCCAGCAGTTCTCCCGGGACTACTGGGGACGAGCAGTACTTC. It codes for CASSSPGTTGDEQYF.

Turning to this clonotype: A read error may explain this, as a much larger clone is one base away. DNA of the CDR3: TGTGCCAGCAGTTATCCAGGGCATTCCAATCGGCCCCAGCATTTT. Its translation is CASSYPGHSNRPQHF. This chain joins TRBV28 and TRBJ1-5, with D possibly being TRBD1 (5 bases). CDR1 and CDR2 from the germline V gene are MDHEN and SYDVKM. The CDR3 covers 15 residues.